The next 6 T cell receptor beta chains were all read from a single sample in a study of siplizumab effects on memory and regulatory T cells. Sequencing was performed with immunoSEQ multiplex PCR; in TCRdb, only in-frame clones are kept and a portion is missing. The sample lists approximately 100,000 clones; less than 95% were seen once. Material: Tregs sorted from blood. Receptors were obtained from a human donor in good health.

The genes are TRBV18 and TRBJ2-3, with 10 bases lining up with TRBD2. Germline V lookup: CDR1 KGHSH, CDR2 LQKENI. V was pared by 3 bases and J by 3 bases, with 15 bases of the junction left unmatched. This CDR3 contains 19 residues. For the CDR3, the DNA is TGTGCCAGCTCACCGGTATTCATCCTAGCGGGAGTAGGTACAGATACGCAGTATTTT. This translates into CASSPVFILAGVGTDTQYF.

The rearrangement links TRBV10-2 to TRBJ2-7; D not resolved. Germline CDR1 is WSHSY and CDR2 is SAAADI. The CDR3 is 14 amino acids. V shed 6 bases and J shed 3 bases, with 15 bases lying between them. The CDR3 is CASRPHQRSYEQYF. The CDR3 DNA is TGCGCCAGCAGGCCCCACCAAAGGAGCTACGAGCAGTACTTC.

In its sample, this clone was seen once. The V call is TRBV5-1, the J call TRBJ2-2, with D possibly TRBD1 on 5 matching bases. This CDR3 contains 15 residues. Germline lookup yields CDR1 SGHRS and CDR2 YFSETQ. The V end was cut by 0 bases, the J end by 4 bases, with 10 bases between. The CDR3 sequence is CASSLDAGSTGELFF. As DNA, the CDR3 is TGCGCCAGCAGCTTGGATGCAGGGTCCACCGGGGAGCTGTTTTTT.

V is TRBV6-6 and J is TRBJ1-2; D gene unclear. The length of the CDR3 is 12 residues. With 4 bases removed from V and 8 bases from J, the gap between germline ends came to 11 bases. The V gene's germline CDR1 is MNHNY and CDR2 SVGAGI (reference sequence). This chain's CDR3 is CASSWEGGGYTF. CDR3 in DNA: TGTGCCAGCAGTTGGGAGGGAGGAGGCTACACCTTC.

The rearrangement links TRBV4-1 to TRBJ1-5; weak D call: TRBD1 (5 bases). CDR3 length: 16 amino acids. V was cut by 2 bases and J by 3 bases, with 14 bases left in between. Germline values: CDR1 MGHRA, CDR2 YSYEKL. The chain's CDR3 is CASSQHHRQNNQPQHF. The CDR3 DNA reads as TGCGCCAGCAGCCAACATCACCGACAGAACAATCAGCCCCAGCATTTT.

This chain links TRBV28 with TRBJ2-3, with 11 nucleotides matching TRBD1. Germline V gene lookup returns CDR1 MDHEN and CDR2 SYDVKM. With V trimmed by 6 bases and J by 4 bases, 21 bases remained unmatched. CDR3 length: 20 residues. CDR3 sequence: CASSLWGQGVPGVAADTQYF. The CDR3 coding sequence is TGTGCCAGCAGCCTGTGGGGACAGGGGGTGCCGGGAGTGGCAGCAGATACGCAGTATTTT.